This entry concerns a single TCR beta chain. Its specificity is not known. These data originate in a study of PD-1 blockade in classical Hodgkin lymphoma. Findings and limits, study-wide: Repertoire differences have undefined causes, possibly disease activity or prior therapy. Relative to healthy donors, newly diagnosed patients reportedly had lower baseline TCR diversity, which was reported as lower still in relapsed/refractory patients.

Described time point: newly diagnosed, previously untreated cHL patient sample. Purified CD4+ T cells were obtained from thawed PBMCs through magnetic negative selection. As a comparison, the study used PBMCs from newly diagnosed, untreated classical Hodgkin lymphoma. The germline CDR1 and CDR2 sequences are SGHDT and YYEEEE. V was shortened by 1 base and J by 7 bases, with 11 bases between the two germline ends. The CDR3 loop spans 13 amino acids. The method was immunoSEQ multiplex PCR; TCRdb's version includes in-frame clones alone and lacks a portion of them. The sample has approximately 25,000 clones; 75% to 95% are singletons.

The chain joins TRBV5-6 to TRBJ1-1; no definite D call. The receptor comes from a human donor with classical Hodgkin lymphoma. What was sequenced was CD4+ T cells from blood. This chain's CDR3 is CASSLLGWGEAFF. For the CDR3, the DNA is TGTGCCAGCAGCTTGTTGGGCTGGGGTGAAGCTTTCTTT. The full variable domain, rest sourced from reference TRBV5-6 and TRBJ1-1, is DAGVTQSPTHLIKTRGQQVTLRCSPKSGHDTVSWYQQALGQGPQFIFQYYEEEERQRGNFPDRFSGHQFPNYSSELNVNALLLGDSALYLCASSLLGWGEAFFGQGTRLTVV.